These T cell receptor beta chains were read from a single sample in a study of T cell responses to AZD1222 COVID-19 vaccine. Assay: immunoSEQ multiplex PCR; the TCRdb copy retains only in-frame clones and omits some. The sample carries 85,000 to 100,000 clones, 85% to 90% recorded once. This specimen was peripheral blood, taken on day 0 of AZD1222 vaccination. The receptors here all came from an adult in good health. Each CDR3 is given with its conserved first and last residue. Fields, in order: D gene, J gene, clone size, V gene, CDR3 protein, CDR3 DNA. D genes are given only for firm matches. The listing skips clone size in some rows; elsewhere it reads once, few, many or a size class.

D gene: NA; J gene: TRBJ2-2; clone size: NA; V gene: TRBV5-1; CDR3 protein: CASGYTAGAGELFF; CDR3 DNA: TGCGCCAGCGGCTACACCGCAGGGGCCGGGGAGCTGTTTTTT
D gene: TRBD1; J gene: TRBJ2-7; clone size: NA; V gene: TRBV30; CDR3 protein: CAWSPDAGQGNYEQYF; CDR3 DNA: TGTGCCTGGAGTCCGGACGCGGGACAGGGGAACTACGAGCAGTACTTC
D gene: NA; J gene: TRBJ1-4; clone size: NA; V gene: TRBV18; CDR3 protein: CASSPAGRNEKLFF; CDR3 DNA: TGTGCCAGCTCACCAGCAGGGAGGAATGAAAAACTGTTTTTT
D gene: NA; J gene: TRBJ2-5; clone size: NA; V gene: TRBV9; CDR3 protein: CASSVGIVETQYF; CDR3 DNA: TGTGCCAGCAGCGTAGGGATCGTTGAGACCCAGTACTTC
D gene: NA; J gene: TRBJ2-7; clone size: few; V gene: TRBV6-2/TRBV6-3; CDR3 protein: CASSWDGYEQYF; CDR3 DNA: TGTGCCAGCAGCTGGGACGGCTACGAGCAGTACTTC
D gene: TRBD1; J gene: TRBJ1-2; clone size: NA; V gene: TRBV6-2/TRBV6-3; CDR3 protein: CASSRPTGPGGYGYTF; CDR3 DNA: TGTGCCAGCAGTCGGCCGACAGGGCCTGGGGGCTATGGCTACACCTTC
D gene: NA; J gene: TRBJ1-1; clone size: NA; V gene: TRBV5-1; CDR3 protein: CASSLVSRVMGEAFF; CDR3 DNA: TGCGCCAGCAGCTTAGTTTCCAGGGTGATGGGTGAAGCTTTCTTT
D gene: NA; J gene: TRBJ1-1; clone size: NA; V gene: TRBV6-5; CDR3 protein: CASSYMRGGLEAFF; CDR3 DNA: TGTGCCAGCAGTTACATGAGGGGGGGTCTGGAAGCTTTCTTT
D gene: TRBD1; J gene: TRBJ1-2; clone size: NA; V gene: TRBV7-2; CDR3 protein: CASRYPGTGLIYGYTF; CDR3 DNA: TGTGCCAGCAGATACCCCGGGACAGGTCTTATATATGGCTACACCTTC
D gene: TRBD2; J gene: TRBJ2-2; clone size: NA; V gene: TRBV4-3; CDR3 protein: CASSQTSGGLLDTGELFF; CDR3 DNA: TGCGCCAGCAGCCAAACTAGCGGGGGCCTCCTGGACACCGGGGAGCTGTTTTTT
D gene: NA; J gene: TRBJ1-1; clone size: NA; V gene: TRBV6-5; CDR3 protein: CASSYSLGETEAFF; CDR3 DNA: TGTGCCAGCAGTTACTCGTTGGGCGAAACTGAAGCTTTCTTT
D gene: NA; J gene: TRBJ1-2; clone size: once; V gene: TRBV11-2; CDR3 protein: CASSLEYQGETNYGYTF; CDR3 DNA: TGTGCCAGCAGCTTAGAATATCAGGGAGAGACGAACTATGGCTACACCTTC
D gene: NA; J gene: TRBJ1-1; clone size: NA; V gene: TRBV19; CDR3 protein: CASSALVNTEAFF; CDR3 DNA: TGTGCCAGTAGTGCACTCGTTAACACTGAAGCTTTCTTT
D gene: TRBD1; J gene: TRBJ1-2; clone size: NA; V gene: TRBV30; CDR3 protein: CAWSGTGDYGYTF; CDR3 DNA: TGTGCCTGGAGTGGAACAGGGGATTATGGCTACACCTTC
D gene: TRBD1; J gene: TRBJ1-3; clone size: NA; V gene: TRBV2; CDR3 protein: CAAPRDSSLGNTIYF; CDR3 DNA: TGTGCCGCCCCAAGGGACAGTTCCCTCGGAAACACCATATATTTT
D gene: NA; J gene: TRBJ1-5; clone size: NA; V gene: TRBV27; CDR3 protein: CASSFRNQPQHF; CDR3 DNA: TGTGCCAGCAGTTTCCGCAATCAGCCCCAGCATTTT
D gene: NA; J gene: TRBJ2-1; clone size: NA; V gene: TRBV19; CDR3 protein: CASSSADEQFF; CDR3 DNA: TGTGCCAGTAGCTCGGCGGATGAGCAGTTCTTC
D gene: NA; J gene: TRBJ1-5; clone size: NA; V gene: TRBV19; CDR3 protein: CASNSLNVNQPQHF; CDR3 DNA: TGTGCCAGTAACTCCCTAAATGTTAATCAGCCCCAGCATTTT
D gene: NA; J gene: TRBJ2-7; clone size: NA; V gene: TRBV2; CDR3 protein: CASTAGYEQYF; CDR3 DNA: TGTGCCAGCACAGCGGGTTACGAGCAGTACTTC
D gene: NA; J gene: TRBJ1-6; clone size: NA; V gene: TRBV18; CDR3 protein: CASSPSRTKDSPLHF; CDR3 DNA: TGTGCCAGCTCACCATCCCGGACAAAGGATTCACCCCTCCACTTT
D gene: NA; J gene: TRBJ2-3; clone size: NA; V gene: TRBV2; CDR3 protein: CASRLGIADTQYF; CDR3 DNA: TGTGCCAGCAGATTAGGGATCGCAGATACGCAGTATTTT
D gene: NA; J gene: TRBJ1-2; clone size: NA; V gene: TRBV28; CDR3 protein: CASSLGQAFYGYTF; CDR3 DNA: TGTGCCAGCAGTTTAGGGCAGGCTTTCTATGGCTACACCTTC
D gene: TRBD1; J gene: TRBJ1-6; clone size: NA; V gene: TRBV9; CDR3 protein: CASSEGTGQGVGSYNSPLHF; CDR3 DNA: TGTGCCAGCAGCGAGGGAACTGGACAGGGAGTGGGCTCCTATAATTCACCCCTCCACTTT
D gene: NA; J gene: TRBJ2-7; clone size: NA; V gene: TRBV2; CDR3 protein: CASAWPDEQYF; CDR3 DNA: TGTGCCAGTGCCTGGCCGGACGAGCAGTACTTC
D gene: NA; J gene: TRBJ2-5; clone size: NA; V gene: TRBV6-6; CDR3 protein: CASSVIRGGETQYF; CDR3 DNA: TGTGCCAGCAGTGTCATCAGAGGCGGAGAGACCCAGTACTTC
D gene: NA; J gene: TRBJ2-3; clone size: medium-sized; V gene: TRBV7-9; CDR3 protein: CASSVLQGPDTQYF; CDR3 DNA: TGTGCCAGCAGCGTCTTACAGGGCCCAGATACGCAGTATTTT
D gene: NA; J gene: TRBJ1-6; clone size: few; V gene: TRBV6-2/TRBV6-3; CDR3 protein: CASSPYARAGIHNSPLHF; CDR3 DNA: TGTGCCAGCAGCCCATATGCCCGGGCAGGGATCCATAATTCACCCCTCCACTTT
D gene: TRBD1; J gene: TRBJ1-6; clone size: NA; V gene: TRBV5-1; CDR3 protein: CASSASGTVPSPLHF; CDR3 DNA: TGCGCCAGCAGCGCATCCGGGACAGTTCCTTCACCCCTCCACTTT
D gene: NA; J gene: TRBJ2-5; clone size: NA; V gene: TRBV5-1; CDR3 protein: CASSLSGTQETQYF; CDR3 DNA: TGCGCCAGCAGCCTATCCGGGACACAAGAGACCCAGTACTTC
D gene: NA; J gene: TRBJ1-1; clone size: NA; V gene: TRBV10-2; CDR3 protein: CASSNGEAFF; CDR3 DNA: TGCGCCAGCTCGAACGGTGAAGCTTTCTTT
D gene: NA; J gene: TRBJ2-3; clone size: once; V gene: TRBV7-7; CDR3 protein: CASSLLAGDDTQYF; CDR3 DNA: TGTGCTAGCAGCTTATTGGCGGGCGACGATACGCAGTATTTT
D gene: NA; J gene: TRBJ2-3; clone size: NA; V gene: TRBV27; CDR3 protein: CASSATDTQYF; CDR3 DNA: TGTGCCAGCAGTGCCACAGATACGCAGTATTTT
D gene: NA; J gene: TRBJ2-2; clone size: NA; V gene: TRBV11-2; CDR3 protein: CASSPTTRLGELFF; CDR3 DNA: TGTGCCAGCAGCCCTACGACTAGGCTCGGGGAGCTGTTTTTT
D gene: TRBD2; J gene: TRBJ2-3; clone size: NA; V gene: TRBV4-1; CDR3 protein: CASSQDSGGLDTQYF; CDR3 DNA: TGCGCCAGCAGCCAAGATAGCGGGGGGCTAGATACGCAGTATTTT
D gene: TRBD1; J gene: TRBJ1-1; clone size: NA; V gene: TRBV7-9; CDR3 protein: CASRSTGWENTEAFF; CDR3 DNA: TGTGCCAGCAGATCGACAGGGTGGGAAAACACTGAAGCTTTCTTT
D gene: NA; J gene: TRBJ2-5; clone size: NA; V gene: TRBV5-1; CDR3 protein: CASSLTQTRQETQYF; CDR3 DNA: TGCGCCAGCAGCTTAACCCAAACTAGGCAAGAGACCCAGTACTTC
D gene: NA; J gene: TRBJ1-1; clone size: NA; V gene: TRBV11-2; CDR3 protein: CASSLGAGMNTEAFF; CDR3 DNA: TGTGCCAGCAGCCTCGGCGCAGGGATGAACACTGAAGCTTTCTTT
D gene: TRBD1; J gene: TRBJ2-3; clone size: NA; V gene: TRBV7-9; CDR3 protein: CASSLGHRGSSTDTQYF; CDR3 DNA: TGTGCCAGCAGCTTGGGACACAGGGGGTCGAGCACAGATACGCAGTATTTT
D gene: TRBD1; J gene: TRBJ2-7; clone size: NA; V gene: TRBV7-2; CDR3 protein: CATRTGSSYEQYF; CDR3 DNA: TGTGCCACCCGGACAGGCAGCTCCTACGAGCAGTACTTC
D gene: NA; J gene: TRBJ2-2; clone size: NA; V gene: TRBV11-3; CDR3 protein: CASSSPLDTGELFF; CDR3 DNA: TGTGCCAGCAGCTCCCCCCTCGACACCGGGGAGCTGTTTTTT
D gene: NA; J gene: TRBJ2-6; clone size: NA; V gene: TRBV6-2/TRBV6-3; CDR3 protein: CASSYGRSSGANVLTF; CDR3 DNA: TGTGCCAGCAGTTACGGGCGGAGCTCTGGGGCCAACGTCCTGACTTTC
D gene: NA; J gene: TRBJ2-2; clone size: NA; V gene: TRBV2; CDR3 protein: CASSEYVAGELFF; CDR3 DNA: TGTGCCAGCAGTGAATATGTAGCCGGGGAGCTGTTTTTT
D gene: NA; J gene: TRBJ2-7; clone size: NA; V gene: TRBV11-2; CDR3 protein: CASSQGSYEQYF; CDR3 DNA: TGTGCCAGCAGCCAGGGGTCCTACGAGCAGTACTTC
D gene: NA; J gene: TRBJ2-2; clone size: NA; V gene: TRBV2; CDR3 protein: CASRLEGGSGELFF; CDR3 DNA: TGTGCCAGTCGACTAGAAGGAGGATCCGGGGAGCTGTTTTTT
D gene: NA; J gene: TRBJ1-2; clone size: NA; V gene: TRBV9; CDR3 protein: CASTGSAAYGYTF; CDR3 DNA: TGTGCCAGCACAGGCTCAGCGGCATATGGCTACACCTTC